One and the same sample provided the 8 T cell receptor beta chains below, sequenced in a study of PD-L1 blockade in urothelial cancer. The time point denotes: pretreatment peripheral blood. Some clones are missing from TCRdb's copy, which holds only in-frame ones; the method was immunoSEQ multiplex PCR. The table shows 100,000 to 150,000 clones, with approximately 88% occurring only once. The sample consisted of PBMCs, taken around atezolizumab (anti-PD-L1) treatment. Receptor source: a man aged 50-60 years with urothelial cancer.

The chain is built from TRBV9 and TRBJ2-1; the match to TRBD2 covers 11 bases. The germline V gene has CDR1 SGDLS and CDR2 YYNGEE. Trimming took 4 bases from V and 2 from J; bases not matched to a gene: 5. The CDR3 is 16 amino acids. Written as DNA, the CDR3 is TGTGCCAGCAGCCCGACTAGCGGGGTAACCTACAATGAGCAGTTCTTC. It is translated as CASSPTSGVTYNEQFF.

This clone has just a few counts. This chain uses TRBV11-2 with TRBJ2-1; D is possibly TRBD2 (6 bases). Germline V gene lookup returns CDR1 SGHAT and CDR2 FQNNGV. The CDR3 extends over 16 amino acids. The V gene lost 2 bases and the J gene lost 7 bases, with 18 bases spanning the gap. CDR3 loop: CASSLLPAGLVNEQFF. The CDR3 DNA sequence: TGTGCCAGCAGCTTATTACCAGCGGGTTTGGTGAATGAGCAGTTCTTC. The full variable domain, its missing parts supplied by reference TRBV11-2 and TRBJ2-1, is EAGVAQSPRYKIIEKRQSVAFWCNPISGHATLYWYQQILGQGPKLLIQFQNNGVVDDSQLPKDRFSAERLKGVDSTLKIQPAKLEDSAVYLCASSLLPAGLVNEQFFGPGTRLTVL.

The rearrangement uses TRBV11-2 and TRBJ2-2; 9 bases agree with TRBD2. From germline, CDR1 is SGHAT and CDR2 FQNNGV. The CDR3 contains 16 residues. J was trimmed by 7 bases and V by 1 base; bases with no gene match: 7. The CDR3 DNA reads TGTGCCAGCAGCTTAGGCCTAGCGGGAATTGGCGGGGAGCTGTTTTTT. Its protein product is CASSLGLAGIGGELFF.

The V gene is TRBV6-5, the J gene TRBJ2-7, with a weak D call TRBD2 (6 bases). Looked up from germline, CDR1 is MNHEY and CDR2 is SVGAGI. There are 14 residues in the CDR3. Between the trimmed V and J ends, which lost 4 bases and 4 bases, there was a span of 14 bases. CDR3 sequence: CASSSNFGTYEQYF. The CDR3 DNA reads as TGTGCCAGCAGTTCGAACTTCGGGACTTACGAGCAGTACTTC.

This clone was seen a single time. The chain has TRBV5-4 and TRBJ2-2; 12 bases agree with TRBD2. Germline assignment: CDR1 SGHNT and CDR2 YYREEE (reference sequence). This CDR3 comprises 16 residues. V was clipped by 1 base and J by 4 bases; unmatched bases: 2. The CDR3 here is CASSLRLAGVTGELFF. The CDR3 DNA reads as TGTGCCAGCAGCTTGAGACTAGCGGGAGTCACCGGGGAGCTGTTTTTT.

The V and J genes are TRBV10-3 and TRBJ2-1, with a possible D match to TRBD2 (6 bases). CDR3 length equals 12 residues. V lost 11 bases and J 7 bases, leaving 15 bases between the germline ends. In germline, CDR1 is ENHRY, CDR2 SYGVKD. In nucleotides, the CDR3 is TGTGCCTCCGGGGGATGGGAAAATGAGCAGTTCTTC. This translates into CASGGWENEQFF.

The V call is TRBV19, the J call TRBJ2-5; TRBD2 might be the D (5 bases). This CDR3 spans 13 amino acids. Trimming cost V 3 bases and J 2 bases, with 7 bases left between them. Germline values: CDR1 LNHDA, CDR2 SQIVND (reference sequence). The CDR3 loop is CASSIRTQETQYF. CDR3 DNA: TGTGCCAGTAGTATCAGGACTCAAGAGACCCAGTACTTC. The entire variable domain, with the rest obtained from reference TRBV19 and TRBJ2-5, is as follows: DGGITQSPKYLFRKEGQNVTLSCEQNLNHDAMYWYRQDPGQGLRLIYYSQIVNDFQKGDIAEGYSVSREKKESFPLTVTSAQKNPTAFYLCASSIRTQETQYFGPGTRLLVL.

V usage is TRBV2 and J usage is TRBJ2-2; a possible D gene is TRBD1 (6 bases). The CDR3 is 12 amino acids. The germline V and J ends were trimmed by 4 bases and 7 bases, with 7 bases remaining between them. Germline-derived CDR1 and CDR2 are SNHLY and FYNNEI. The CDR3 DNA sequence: TGTGCCAGCAGTGGGGACATCGGGGAGCTGTTTTTT. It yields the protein CASSGDIGELFF. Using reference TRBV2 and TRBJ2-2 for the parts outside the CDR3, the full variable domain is EPEVTQTPSHQVTQMGQEVILRCVPISNHLYFYWYRQILGQKVEFLVSFYNNEISEKSEIFDDQFSVERPDGSNFTLKIRSTKLEDSAMYFCASSGDIGELFFGEGSRLTVL.